This T cell receptor beta chain was sequenced during a study of blood T cell repertoires in COVID-19. The CDR3 sequence is 16 residues long. CDR1 is MNHEY, CDR2 SVGAGI, per germline. After removal of 2 bases from V and 2 bases from J, the junction contained 8 bases not matched to a gene. Repertoires were generated with immunoSEQ multiplex PCR, while TCRdb's copy carries only in-frame clones and drops some. The sample consists of over 200,000 clones, 89% of them appearing once. The genes are TRBV6-5 and TRBJ2-5; TRBD2 matches at 7 bases. The TCR was taken from a woman in her thirties or forties with acute or convalescent COVID-19. The sequenced sample consisted of peripheral blood. CDR3 in amino acids: CASSYAAGLTQETQYF. Written as DNA, the CDR3 is TGTGCCAGCAGTTACGCAGCGGGGTTGACACAAGAGACCCAGTACTTC.